This entry describes one TCR beta chain. Its antigen is not known. This entry is derived from a study of cytomegalovirus exposure and HLA in healthy donors. The PCR used 60 Vbeta and 13 Jbeta primers. In the original processing: About 88 million unique TCR beta chains, about 11 million of them shared, were counted by a later analysis. Sequencing used immunoSEQ multiplex PCR; TCRdb keeps in-frame clones, though not all of them. Clone size and the V and J calls come from that table; the DNA yielded D and trimming. The table lists 150,000 to 200,000 clones, just under 80% of them singletons. Broader study findings: For most TCR sequences rarity was the rule, although some public TCRs occurred in many donors. According to an earlier analysis, most TCR beta V segments yielded productive rearrangements about 87% or about 30% of the time.

All the people who gave samples were healthy bone marrow donors. Per germline, CDR1 LNHDA and CDR2 SQIVND (reference sequence). Trimming pared 6 bases from V and 13 bases from J, leaving 19 bases between. The CDR3 totals 14 residues. The V and J genes are TRBV19 and TRBJ1-6; D might be TRBD1 (5 bases). Sample: PBMCs. The source of this sequence is a woman in her forties or fifties in good health and CMV-seropositive. CDR3 nucleotide sequence: TGTGCCAGTAGCAATAACGGCAGGGAGGTCCCCCTCCACTTT. Its protein product is CASSNNGREVPLHF. Together with reference TRBV19 and TRBJ1-6, the CDR3 gives the full variable domain: DGGITQSPKYLFRKEGQNVTLSCEQNLNHDAMYWYRQDPGQGLRLIYYSQIVNDFQKGDIAEGYSVSREKKESFPLTVTSAQKNPTAFYLCASSNNGREVPLHFGNGTRLTVT.